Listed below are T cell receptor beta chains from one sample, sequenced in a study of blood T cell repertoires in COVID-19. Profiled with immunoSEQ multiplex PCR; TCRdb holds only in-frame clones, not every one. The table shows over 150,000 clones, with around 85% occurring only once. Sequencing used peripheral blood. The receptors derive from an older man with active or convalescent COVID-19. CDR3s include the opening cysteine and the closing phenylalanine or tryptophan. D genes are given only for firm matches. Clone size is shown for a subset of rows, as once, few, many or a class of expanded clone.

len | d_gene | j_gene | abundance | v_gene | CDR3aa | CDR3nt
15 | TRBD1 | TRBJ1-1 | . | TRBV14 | CASSPPGQLNTEAFF | TGTGCCAGCAGCCCTCCGGGACAGTTGAACACTGAAGCTTTCTTT
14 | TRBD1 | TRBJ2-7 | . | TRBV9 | CASSGTGRKYEQYF | TGTGCCAGCAGCGGGACAGGGCGAAAATACGAGCAGTACTTC
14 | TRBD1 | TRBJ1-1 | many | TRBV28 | CASRPGQGNTEAFF | TGTGCCAGCAGGCCGGGACAGGGGAACACTGAAGCTTTCTTT
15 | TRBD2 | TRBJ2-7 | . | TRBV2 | CASRPREGDPYEQYF | TGTGCCAGCAGACCTCGGGAGGGGGACCCCTACGAGCAGTACTTC
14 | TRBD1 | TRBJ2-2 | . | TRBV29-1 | CSAPGTGNTGELFF | TGCAGCGCCCCCGGGACAGGAAACACCGGGGAGCTGTTTTTT
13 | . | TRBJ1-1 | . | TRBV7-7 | CASSSSMNTEAFF | TGTGCCAGCAGCTCGAGTATGAACACTGAAGCTTTCTTT
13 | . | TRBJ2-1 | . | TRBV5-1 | CASSLGGGDEQFF | TGCGCCAGCAGCTTGGGTGGGGGCGATGAGCAGTTCTTC
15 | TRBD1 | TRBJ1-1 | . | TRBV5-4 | CASGSRIDRAEGAFF | TGTGCCAGCGGGTCTCGAATCGACAGGGCGGAGGGAGCTTTCTTT
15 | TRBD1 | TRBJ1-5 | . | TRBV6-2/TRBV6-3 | CASSYHGQGNQPQHF | TGTGCCAGCAGTTATCACGGACAGGGCAATCAGCCCCAGCATTTT
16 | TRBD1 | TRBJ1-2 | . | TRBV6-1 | CASSGSNRGLDYGYTF | TGTGCCAGCAGTGGCAGCAACAGGGGATTGGACTATGGCTACACCTTC
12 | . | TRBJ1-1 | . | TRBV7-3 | CASSMGHTEAFF | TGTGCCAGCAGCATGGGGCACACTGAAGCTTTCTTT
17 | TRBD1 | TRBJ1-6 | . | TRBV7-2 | CASSHQGQGARNSPLHF | TGTGCCAGCAGCCACCAGGGGCAGGGGGCCCGCAATTCACCCCTCCACTTT
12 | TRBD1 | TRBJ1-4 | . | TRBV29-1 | CSALTGTEKLFF | TGCAGCGCCCTGACAGGGACTGAAAAACTGTTTTTT
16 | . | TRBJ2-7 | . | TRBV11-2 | CASSLVFTAGQSEQYF | TGTGCCAGCAGCTTAGTCTTTACGGCAGGGCAAAGCGAGCAGTACTTC
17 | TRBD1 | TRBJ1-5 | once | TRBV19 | CASSIDLEFQGVQPQHF | TGTGCCAGTAGTATAGACCTGGAGTTTCAGGGGGTTCAGCCCCAGCATTTT
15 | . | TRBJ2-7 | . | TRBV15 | CATSRDKRSSYEQYF | TGTGCCACCAGCAGAGATAAAAGGAGCTCCTACGAGCAGTACTTC
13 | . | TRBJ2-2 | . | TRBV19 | CASTEHPTGELFF | TGTGCCAGTACCGAGCATCCAACCGGGGAGCTGTTTTTT
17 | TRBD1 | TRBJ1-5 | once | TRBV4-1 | CASSQWQGESGNQPQHF | TGCGCCAGCAGCCAATGGCAGGGGGAGAGCGGCAATCAGCCCCAGCATTTT
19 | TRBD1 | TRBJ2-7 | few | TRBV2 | CASSELGWRGQADSYEQYF | TGTGCCAGCAGTGAACTCGGATGGCGAGGACAGGCGGACTCCTACGAGCAGTACTTC
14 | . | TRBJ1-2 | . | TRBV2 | CASSEDWAVSGYTF | TGTGCCAGCAGTGAAGATTGGGCAGTCTCTGGCTACACCTTC
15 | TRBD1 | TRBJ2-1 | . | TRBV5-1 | CASSLGTGGNNEQFF | TGCGCCAGCAGCTTGGGGACAGGGGGTAACAATGAGCAGTTCTTC
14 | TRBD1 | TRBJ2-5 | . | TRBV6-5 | CASRATGGRETQYF | TGTGCCAGCAGGGCGACAGGGGGCCGAGAGACCCAGTACTTC
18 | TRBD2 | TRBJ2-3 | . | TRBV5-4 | CASSLALQLAGVTDTQYF | TGTGCCAGCAGCTTGGCACTCCAACTAGCGGGCGTCACAGATACGCAGTATTTT
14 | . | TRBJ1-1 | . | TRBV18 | CASSPDNRHTEAFF | TGTGCCAGCTCACCAGACAACCGACACACTGAAGCTTTCTTT
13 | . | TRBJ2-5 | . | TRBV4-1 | CASSQDLWNPSDF | TGCGCCAGCAGCCAAGATCTATGGAACCCGAGCGACTTC
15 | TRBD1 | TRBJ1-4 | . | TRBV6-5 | CASRGDRGQSEKLFF | TGTGCCAGCAGGGGGGACAGGGGGCAGAGTGAAAAACTGTTTTTT
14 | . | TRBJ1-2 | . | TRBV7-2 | CASSYGGQARGYTF | TGTGCCAGCAGCTATGGGGGACAAGCTCGCGGCTACACCTTC
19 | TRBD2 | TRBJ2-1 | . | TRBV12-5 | CASGLDTGLAGDSRNEQFF | TGTGCTAGTGGTTTGGACACGGGACTAGCGGGGGACAGCCGCAATGAGCAGTTCTTC
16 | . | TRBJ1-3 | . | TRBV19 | CASSIDRRKTRDTIYF | TGTGCCAGTAGTATCGACAGAAGAAAAACCCGCGACACCATATATTTT
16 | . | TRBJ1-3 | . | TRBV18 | CASSQNTADSGNTIYF | TGTGCCAGCTCCCAAAATACAGCAGACTCTGGAAACACCATATATTTT
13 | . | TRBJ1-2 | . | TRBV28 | CASTWRSGNGYTF | TGTGCCAGCACCTGGCGGTCAGGGAATGGCTACACCTTC
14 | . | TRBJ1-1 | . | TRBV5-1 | CASSHPGSGTEAFF | TGCGCCAGCAGCCACCCGGGGTCGGGCACTGAAGCTTTCTTT
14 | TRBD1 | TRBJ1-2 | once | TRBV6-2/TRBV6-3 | CASSPQGNLYGYTF | TGTGCCAGCAGTCCACAGGGGAATCTCTATGGCTACACCTTC
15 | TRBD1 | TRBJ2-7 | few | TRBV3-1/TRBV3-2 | CASSPGDRETYEQYF | TGTGCCAGCAGCCCTGGGGACAGGGAGACCTACGAGCAGTACTTC
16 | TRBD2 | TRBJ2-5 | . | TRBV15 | CATSRDLAGGRETQYF | TGTGCCACCAGCAGAGATCTGGCGGGGGGCCGGGAGACCCAGTACTTC
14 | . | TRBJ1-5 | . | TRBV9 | CASSAGQKDQPQHF | TGTGCCAGCAGCGCTGGACAGAAGGATCAGCCCCAGCATTTT
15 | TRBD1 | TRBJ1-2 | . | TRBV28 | CASRSGTGGTYGYTF | TGTGCCAGCAGGTCCGGTACAGGGGGCACCTATGGCTACACCTTC
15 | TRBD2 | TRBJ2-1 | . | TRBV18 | CASYGLADSYNEQFF | TGTGCCAGCTATGGTCTAGCGGACTCCTACAATGAGCAGTTCTTC
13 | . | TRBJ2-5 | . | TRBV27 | CASSFRRRETQYF | TGTGCCAGCAGTTTCCGGCGGAGGGAGACCCAGTACTTC
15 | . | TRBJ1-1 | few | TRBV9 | CASSVAWTADTEAFF | TGTGCCAGCAGCGTAGCTTGGACAGCGGACACTGAAGCTTTCTTT
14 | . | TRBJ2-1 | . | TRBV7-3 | CASSSPSSYNEQFF | TGTGCCAGCAGCTCACCCAGCTCCTACAATGAGCAGTTCTTC
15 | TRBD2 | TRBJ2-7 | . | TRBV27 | CASRTSGLSSYEQYF | TGTGCCAGCAGAACTAGCGGGCTTAGCTCCTACGAGCAGTACTTC
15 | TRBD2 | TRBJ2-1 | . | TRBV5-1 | CASSFLGGGYNEQFF | TGCGCCAGCAGCTTCCTGGGCGGGGGTTACAATGAGCAGTTCTTC
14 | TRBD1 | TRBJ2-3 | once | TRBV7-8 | CASSLRDRGDTQYF | TGTGCCAGCAGCCTCCGGGACAGGGGAGATACGCAGTATTTT
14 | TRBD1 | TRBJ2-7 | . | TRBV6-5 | CASRTDRARGEQYF | TGTGCCAGCAGGACCGACAGGGCCCGGGGCGAGCAGTACTTC
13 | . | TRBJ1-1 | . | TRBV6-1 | CASSELARGTAFF | TGTGCCAGCAGTGAACTTGCCAGGGGCACGGCTTTCTTT
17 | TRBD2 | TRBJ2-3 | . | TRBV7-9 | CASSRRGSGGATDTQYF | TGTGCCAGCAGCCGTCGGGGTAGCGGGGGGGCCACAGATACGCAGTATTTT
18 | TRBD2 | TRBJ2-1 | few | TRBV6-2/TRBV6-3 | CASSYRGTSGRDNNEQFF | TGTGCCAGCAGTTACCGTGGGACTAGCGGGAGGGACAACAATGAGCAGTTCTTC
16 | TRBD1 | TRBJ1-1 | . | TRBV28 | CASSSDRGGKNTEAFF | TGTGCCAGCAGTTCGGACAGGGGGGGAAAGAACACTGAAGCTTTCTTT
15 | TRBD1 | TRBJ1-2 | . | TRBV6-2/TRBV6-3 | CASSYSGQGDYGYTF | TGTGCCAGCAGTTATTCGGGACAGGGGGACTATGGCTACACCTTC
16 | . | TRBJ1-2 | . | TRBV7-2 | CASSVDTQRAFEGYTF | TGTGCCAGCAGCGTGGACACACAAAGGGCCTTCGAGGGCTACACCTTC
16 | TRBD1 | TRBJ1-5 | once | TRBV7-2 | CASSGQGPISNQPQHF | TGTGCCAGCAGCGGACAGGGACCGATCAGCAATCAGCCCCAGCATTTT
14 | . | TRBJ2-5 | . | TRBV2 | CASNLWDIGETQYF | TGTGCCAGCAACCTCTGGGACATCGGAGAGACCCAGTACTTC
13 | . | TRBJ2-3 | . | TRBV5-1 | CASNRFSTDTQYF | TGCGCCAGTAACAGATTTAGCACAGATACGCAGTATTTT